This is a list of T cell receptor beta chains from one sample in a study of T cells in localized non-small cell lung cancer. Sequencing was performed with immunoSEQ multiplex PCR; in TCRdb, only in-frame clones are kept and a portion is missing. The profile shows around 26,000 clones, 75% to 90% of them singletons. The sample here was peripheral blood, taken before any cancer treatment. These receptors came from a female donor at least 60 years old with stage II squamous cell lung carcinoma. Each CDR3 is given with its conserved first and last residue. Fields, in order: clone size, V gene, D gene, J gene, CDR3 DNA, CDR3 protein. D genes are given only for firm matches. The size of a clone is reported for some rows only, either as once, few or many, or as a class for expanded clones.

-	TRBV19	-	TRBJ1-1	TGTGCCAGTACCGCCAAGGGGAACACTGAAGCTTTCTTT	CASTAKGNTEAFF
few	TRBV5-1	TRBD1	TRBJ1-1	TGCGCCAGCAGGTCTCCGGGACAGGGGAGAGGAGCTTTCTTT	CASRSPGQGRGAFF
-	TRBV29-1	TRBD1	TRBJ1-2	TGCAGCGTTAGACAGGGGCTCTATGGCTACACCTTC	CSVRQGLYGYTF
-	TRBV27	TRBD1	TRBJ2-7	TGTGCCAGCGCAAAGACCGGGACAGGGTCCTACGAGCAGTACTTC	CASAKTGTGSYEQYF
-	TRBV5-3	TRBD2	TRBJ2-7	TGTGCCAGAAGCTTCCTCCTCGACCGACTAGCGGGGGGCGATAGCTACGAGCAGTACTTC	CARSFLLDRLAGGDSYEQYF
-	TRBV18	TRBD2	TRBJ2-3	TGTGCCAGCTCACCAGGGGCGGGAGAGACAGATACGCAGTATTTT	CASSPGAGETDTQYF
-	TRBV11-2	TRBD2	TRBJ2-1	TGTGCCAGCAGCTTCGGGACTAGCGGGGCGAATGAGCAGTTCTTC	CASSFGTSGANEQFF
-	TRBV5-1	-	TRBJ1-5	TGCGCCAGCAGCCCAGATAGCAATCAGCCCCAGCATTTT	CASSPDSNQPQHF
-	TRBV29-1	-	TRBJ1-2	TGCAGCGTCCAGGACGGTAACTATGGCTACACCTTC	CSVQDGNYGYTF
-	TRBV19	-	TRBJ2-3	TGTGCCAGTAGTAACGGGGTTCAGCGCACAGATACGCAGTATTTT	CASSNGVQRTDTQYF
-	TRBV7-9	TRBD2	TRBJ2-7	TGTGCCAGCAGCGTCTTAGCGGGAGAGGCCTACGAGCAGTACTTC	CASSVLAGEAYEQYF
-	TRBV14	-	TRBJ1-1	TGTGCCAGCAGCCCCTACGTGAACACTGAAGCTTTCTTT	CASSPYVNTEAFF
-	TRBV10-1	TRBD1	TRBJ2-5	TGCGCCAGCAGTGACGGGACAGTGCAAGAGACCCAGTACTTC	CASSDGTVQETQYF
-	TRBV5-4	-	TRBJ1-5	TGTGCCAGCAGCCCGGACGGCGCGCGGTGGCCCCAGCATTTT	CASSPDGARWPQHF
-	TRBV9	TRBD1	TRBJ2-1	TGTGCCAGCAGCGTAGGAGGCAGGGGGCGTGGAAATGAGCAGTTCTTC	CASSVGGRGRGNEQFF
-	TRBV5-4	-	TRBJ1-1	TGTGCCAGCAGCTCATTGGAGCAGGGGTGGACTGAAGCTTTCTTT	CASSSLEQGWTEAFF
-	TRBV11-3	TRBD2	TRBJ2-1	TGTGCCAGCAGCTTAGGGCTAGCGGGAGTTAGTGAGCAGTTCTTC	CASSLGLAGVSEQFF
-	TRBV27	TRBD2	TRBJ2-5	TGTGCCAGCAAACTAGCGGGAGTGGAGACCCAGTACTTC	CASKLAGVETQYF
-	TRBV6-6	-	TRBJ1-2	TGTGCCAGCACTACATCCGGGGTGGGCTACACCTTC	CASTTSGVGYTF
-	TRBV9	-	TRBJ1-4	TGTGCCAGCAGCAACCAGGGGAGTAATGAAAAACTGTTTTTT	CASSNQGSNEKLFF
once	TRBV11-3	-	TRBJ1-1	TGTGCCAGCAGCCTGACCGCGAAGAACACTGAAGCTTTCTTT	CASSLTAKNTEAFF
-	TRBV6-6	-	TRBJ1-4	TGTGCCAGCAGTTACTCTGGGAGTGAAAAACTGTTTTTT	CASSYSGSEKLFF
-	TRBV9	-	TRBJ1-3	TGTGCCAGCAGCCCTGGAAACACCATATATTTT	CASSPGNTIYF
-	TRBV30	-	TRBJ1-5	TGTGCCTGGAGTACAGGCGACAATCAGCCCCAGCATTTT	CAWSTGDNQPQHF
-	TRBV5-8	TRBD1	TRBJ1-2	TGTGCCAGCAGCCCAGACAGGGACTATGGCTACACCTTC	CASSPDRDYGYTF
-	TRBV7-2	-	TRBJ2-5	TGTGCCAGCAGCTTAGCAGGAGACCAGTACTTC	CASSLAGDQYF
-	TRBV9	-	TRBJ1-4	TGTGCCAGCAGCGTAGAGATAGGCCTGAATGAAAAACTGTTTTTT	CASSVEIGLNEKLFF
-	TRBV27	-	TRBJ2-3	TGTGCCAGCAGTTTAGGGGCCCTAGGGGATACGCAGTATTTT	CASSLGALGDTQYF
-	TRBV5-4	-	TRBJ2-5	TGTGCCAGCAGCCTGGACAAATACCAAGAGACCCAGTACTTC	CASSLDKYQETQYF
-	TRBV11-2	-	TRBJ1-3	TGTGCCAGCAGCTTAGGTTGGGGACCCGGAAACACCATATATTTT	CASSLGWGPGNTIYF
-	TRBV6-1	-	TRBJ2-7	TGTGCCAGCAGTGAAACAAGGTTGTACGAGCAGTACTTC	CASSETRLYEQYF
-	TRBV7-2	-	TRBJ2-2	TGTGCCAGCAGCTTAACCTCCCTTTTCACCGGGGAGCTGTTTTTT	CASSLTSLFTGELFF
-	TRBV6-6	TRBD2	TRBJ2-7	TGTGCCCACAGCGGGAGCTCCTACGAGCAGTACTTC	CAHSGSSYEQYF
-	TRBV15	-	TRBJ2-4	TGTGCCACCAGCAGGGAGGCCCCCAAAAACATTCAGTACTTC	CATSREAPKNIQYF
-	TRBV30	-	TRBJ1-1	TGTGCCTGGAAGATGGGGGGAATGAGTAGCCCTGAAGCTTTCTTT	CAWKMGGMSSPEAFF
-	TRBV28	-	TRBJ1-2	TGTGCCAGCATGACCAACTATGGCTACACCTTC	CASMTNYGYTF
few	TRBV18	TRBD1	TRBJ2-3	TGTGCCAGCTCACCCCGACAGGGGGCAGATACGCAGTATTTT	CASSPRQGADTQYF
-	TRBV19	-	TRBJ1-1	TGTGCCAGTCGGGGCCTGCAGGGCGGGACTGAAGCTTTCTTT	CASRGLQGGTEAFF
few	TRBV2	-	TRBJ2-2	TGTGCCAGCAGTGAAAGGGGGACCGTCGGGGAGCTGTTTTTT	CASSERGTVGELFF
-	TRBV27	-	TRBJ1-1	TGTGCCAGCAGTTTACGGGGCGCAATGAACACTGAAGCTTTCTTT	CASSLRGAMNTEAFF
-	TRBV6-5	-	TRBJ2-3	TGTGCCAGCAGCTCCCGGGGGCCCCGCGCAGATACGCAGTATTTT	CASSSRGPRADTQYF
-	TRBV7-9	-	TRBJ1-2	TGTGCCAGCAGCCACCCGATCCCCGACTTTGGCTACACCTTC	CASSHPIPDFGYTF
-	TRBV19	-	TRBJ2-2	TGTGCCAGTAGTATGAACACAGGGGCCCCGGGGGCCGGGGAGCTGTTTTTT	CASSMNTGAPGAGELFF
-	TRBV18	-	TRBJ2-5	TGTGCCAGCTCACCAAATCAGGGTAACCAAGAGACCCAGTACTTC	CASSPNQGNQETQYF
-	TRBV7-8	-	TRBJ2-3	TGTGCCAGCAGCTATAGCACAGATACGCAGTATTTT	CASSYSTDTQYF
-	TRBV5-1	TRBD2	TRBJ2-1	TGCGCCAGCAGCCCCGGACTAGCGAGCTCCTACAATGAGCAGTTCTTC	CASSPGLASSYNEQFF
-	TRBV19	TRBD1	TRBJ2-2	TGTGCCTCCCACCGGGACAGGTTGGAGAACACCGGGGAGCTGTTTTTT	CASHRDRLENTGELFF
-	TRBV6-5	TRBD1	TRBJ1-1	TGTGCCAGCAGTCCTCGGACAGGGGACTACACTGAAGCTTTCTTT	CASSPRTGDYTEAFF
-	TRBV30	-	TRBJ2-7	TGTGCCTGGAGTCGGACCCCAACCTACGAGCAGTACTTC	CAWSRTPTYEQYF
-	TRBV28	TRBD1	TRBJ1-2	TGTGCCAGCAGTCTAACAGGGGTGGAGTATGGCTACACCTTC	CASSLTGVEYGYTF
-	TRBV7-2	TRBD2	TRBJ2-5	TGTGCCAGCAGCCACGGCGGGGGTCAGGGAGAAGAGACCCAGTACTTC	CASSHGGGQGEETQYF
-	TRBV5-4	-	TRBJ2-2	TGTGCCAGCAGCTTTGGGGACCAGCGGATCACCGGGGAGCTGTTTTTT	CASSFGDQRITGELFF
-	TRBV9	-	TRBJ1-1	TGTGCCAGCAGCCCGAGCCCGGTTTCTGAAGCTTTCTTT	CASSPSPVSEAFF
-	TRBV6-1	-	TRBJ1-2	TGTGCCAGCAGTGAAAGGGGCCAGGACTATGGCTACACCTTC	CASSERGQDYGYTF
-	TRBV25-1	-	TRBJ1-6	TGTGCCAGCAGTCTAGAGAGGGTCGGGTATAATTCACCCCTCCACTTT	CASSLERVGYNSPLHF
once	TRBV5-4	-	TRBJ2-3	TGTGCCAGCAGCTTTATGAGTACAGATACGCAGTATTTT	CASSFMSTDTQYF
-	TRBV15	TRBD2	TRBJ2-1	TGTGCCACCAGCACAATCCTAGCGGGAGGGCCCAATGAGCAGTTCTTC	CATSTILAGGPNEQFF
-	TRBV6-1	TRBD1	TRBJ2-5	TGTGCCAGCAGTGACACAGGGGGAGCGGAGACCCAGTACTTC	CASSDTGGAETQYF
-	TRBV27	-	TRBJ1-1	TGTGCCAGCAGTTTCCGGGAGAACACTGAAGCTTTCTTT	CASSFRENTEAFF
-	TRBV2	-	TRBJ2-1	TGTGCCAGCGGTGGGTTGTTGGCCCACAATGAGCAGTTCTTC	CASGGLLAHNEQFF